The rows below give T cell receptor beta chains drawn from one sample of a study of TIL therapy for anti-PD-1-resistant metastatic lung cancer. The table came from immunoSEQ multiplex PCR; TCRdb's copy has only in-frame clones and leaves some out. Among 55,000 or so clones listed, 80% to 90% were seen once. The starting material was blood, obtained at baseline. The receptors were gathered from a person aged 25-85 years with non-small cell lung cancer. Both conserved end residues are part of each CDR3. A D gene is named only where the DNA matches it firmly. Clone size appears in some rows only: once, few, many, or a class for an expanded clone.

CDR3 DNA: TGCGCCAGCAGCTTGGATCCGGGGCTTAACTATGGCTACACCTTC
CDR3 protein: CASSLDPGLNYGYTF
clone size: NA
D gene: NA
V gene: TRBV5-1
J gene: TRBJ1-2

CDR3 DNA: TGCGCCAGCAGCCAACGGACAGGGGATGCTTTCTTT
CDR3 protein: CASSQRTGDAFF
clone size: NA
D gene: TRBD1
V gene: TRBV4-3
J gene: TRBJ1-1

CDR3 DNA: TGTGCCAGTAGTGTAGATGTTGGGTTTAATCAGCCCCAGCATTTT
CDR3 protein: CASSVDVGFNQPQHF
clone size: NA
D gene: NA
V gene: TRBV19
J gene: TRBJ1-5

CDR3 DNA: TGCGCCAGCAGCCGTTACTCGACAGCTATGAACACTGAAGCTTTCTTT
CDR3 protein: CASSRYSTAMNTEAFF
clone size: few
D gene: NA
V gene: TRBV4-1
J gene: TRBJ1-1

CDR3 DNA: TGTGCCAGCAGCGTAGGAATGGGACTAGCGGATACTCGCTCCTACAATGAGCAGTTCTTC
CDR3 protein: CASSVGMGLADTRSYNEQFF
clone size: NA
D gene: TRBD2
V gene: TRBV9
J gene: TRBJ2-1

CDR3 DNA: TGTGCCAGCAGCCAGAGAATACCGACAGGGATAACCATGAACACTGAAGCTTTCTTT
CDR3 protein: CASSQRIPTGITMNTEAFF
clone size: NA
D gene: TRBD1
V gene: TRBV3-1/TRBV3-2
J gene: TRBJ1-1

CDR3 DNA: TGTGCCAGCAGCCCGGGGGCACTCTACGAGCAGTACTTC
CDR3 protein: CASSPGALYEQYF
clone size: NA
D gene: NA
V gene: TRBV11-2
J gene: TRBJ2-7

CDR3 DNA: TGTGCCAGCAGCTTCCAGGGATCCGGGGCCAACGTCCTGACTTTC
CDR3 protein: CASSFQGSGANVLTF
clone size: NA
D gene: NA
V gene: TRBV11-2
J gene: TRBJ2-6

CDR3 DNA: TGTGCCAGCAGCTTAGGTACTAGCGGTCCTTACGAGCAGTACTTC
CDR3 protein: CASSLGTSGPYEQYF
clone size: NA
D gene: TRBD2
V gene: TRBV7-3
J gene: TRBJ2-7

CDR3 DNA: TGCGCCAGCAGCTTGACGGGTTGGGTAAACCAAGAGACCCAGTACTTC
CDR3 protein: CASSLTGWVNQETQYF
clone size: NA
D gene: NA
V gene: TRBV5-1
J gene: TRBJ2-5

CDR3 DNA: TGTGCCAGCTCACCTGCTAGCGGGGGACAGGAGACCCAGTACTTC
CDR3 protein: CASSPASGGQETQYF
clone size: NA
D gene: TRBD2
V gene: TRBV18
J gene: TRBJ2-5

CDR3 DNA: TGTGCCAGCAGTTTTTGGGGAGAAAAACTGTTTTTT
CDR3 protein: CASSFWGEKLFF
clone size: NA
D gene: NA
V gene: TRBV12-3/TRBV12-4
J gene: TRBJ1-4

CDR3 DNA: TGTGCTAGTGGTTTGGGGCTAGCGGGGGCAGGGGATACGCAGTATTTT
CDR3 protein: CASGLGLAGAGDTQYF
clone size: NA
D gene: TRBD2
V gene: TRBV12-5
J gene: TRBJ2-3

CDR3 DNA: TGTGCCAGCGGGAGACAGGGGATAGAGCAGTACTTC
CDR3 protein: CASGRQGIEQYF
clone size: NA
D gene: TRBD1
V gene: TRBV25-1
J gene: TRBJ2-7

CDR3 DNA: TGTGCCAGCAGCACCGCTCACAGGGATCACGCAGTATTT
CDR3 protein: CASSTAHRDHAVF
clone size: NA
D gene: NA
V gene: TRBV7-9
J gene: TRBJ2-3

CDR3 DNA: TGTGCGATCGGGACCTACGAGCAGTACTTC
CDR3 protein: CAIGTYEQYF
clone size: NA
D gene: NA
V gene: TRBV30
J gene: TRBJ2-7

CDR3 DNA: TGCGCCAGCTATAGCGGGAGTATGCAGTATTTT
CDR3 protein: CASYSGSMQYF
clone size: NA
D gene: TRBD2
V gene: TRBV10-2
J gene: TRBJ2-3

CDR3 DNA: TGTGCCAGCAGCTTAGGAGGCCTGCGCAATGAGCAGTTCTTC
CDR3 protein: CASSLGGLRNEQFF
clone size: once
D gene: NA
V gene: TRBV5-6
J gene: TRBJ2-1

CDR3 DNA: TGCAGTGCTAGTTCTCCGGGACTTACCTTAGATGGGGGCTCCTACAATGAGCAGTTCTTC
CDR3 protein: CSASSPGLTLDGGSYNEQFF
clone size: few
D gene: NA
V gene: TRBV20-1
J gene: TRBJ2-1

CDR3 DNA: TGTGCCAGCAGAACCACTAGCGGGAGGGGGGAGACCCAGTACTTC
CDR3 protein: CASRTTSGRGETQYF
clone size: NA
D gene: TRBD2
V gene: TRBV27
J gene: TRBJ2-5

CDR3 DNA: TGTGCCAGCAGTGACGGGGGGGCGAGAGACATTCAGTACTTC
CDR3 protein: CASSDGGARDIQYF
clone size: NA
D gene: TRBD2
V gene: TRBV7-9
J gene: TRBJ2-4

CDR3 DNA: TGTGCCAGCAGTGAAGTTAACGGGGAGCAGTACTTC
CDR3 protein: CASSEVNGEQYF
clone size: NA
D gene: NA
V gene: TRBV6-1
J gene: TRBJ2-7

CDR3 DNA: TGTGCCGGAGGGGCGGGGGGAATAGAGACCCAGTACTTC
CDR3 protein: CAGGAGGIETQYF
clone size: NA
D gene: TRBD2
V gene: TRBV7-2
J gene: TRBJ2-5

CDR3 DNA: TGTAGTGCTAGAGTGACCCCGAGTATGACCTTC
CDR3 protein: CSARVTPSMTF
clone size: NA
D gene: NA
V gene: TRBV20-1
J gene: TRBJ1-2

CDR3 DNA: TGTGCCATCAGTGTTAAAGGGTACGAGCAGTACTTC
CDR3 protein: CAISVKGYEQYF
clone size: once
D gene: NA
V gene: TRBV10-3
J gene: TRBJ2-7

CDR3 DNA: TGTGCCAGCACTCCCCTCGGGACAGGGGGCAATCAGCCCCAGCATTTT
CDR3 protein: CASTPLGTGGNQPQHF
clone size: NA
D gene: TRBD1
V gene: TRBV28
J gene: TRBJ1-5

CDR3 DNA: TGTGCCAGCAGTCCGGGACAGGTCCGTCGGGATACGCAGTATTTT
CDR3 protein: CASSPGQVRRDTQYF
clone size: NA
D gene: TRBD1
V gene: TRBV2
J gene: TRBJ2-3

CDR3 DNA: TGTGCCAGCAGTAAACCTAGCGGGAGCAAAAGGGAGCAGTACTTC
CDR3 protein: CASSKPSGSKREQYF
clone size: NA
D gene: TRBD2
V gene: TRBV28
J gene: TRBJ2-7

CDR3 DNA: TGTGCCAGCAGTTTACCCGGGCAAGACTATGGCTACACCTTC
CDR3 protein: CASSLPGQDYGYTF
clone size: NA
D gene: NA
V gene: TRBV28
J gene: TRBJ1-2

CDR3 DNA: TGTGCCAGCAGCACACCGGGACAGGGAGAGGCACCCCTCCACTTT
CDR3 protein: CASSTPGQGEAPLHF
clone size: NA
D gene: TRBD1
V gene: TRBV9
J gene: TRBJ1-6

CDR3 DNA: TGTGCCTGGGCTAGCGGTAGCTCCTACAATGAGCAGTTCTTC
CDR3 protein: CAWASGSSYNEQFF
clone size: NA
D gene: TRBD2
V gene: TRBV30
J gene: TRBJ2-1

CDR3 DNA: TGTGCCACCAGTGATCCTCGTTTGGGAAGGGGAGGTTACAATGAGCAGTTCTTC
CDR3 protein: CATSDPRLGRGGYNEQFF
clone size: NA
D gene: NA
V gene: TRBV24-1
J gene: TRBJ2-1

CDR3 DNA: TGTGCCACCAGCGTTGGACTAGGTGAGCAGTTCTTC
CDR3 protein: CATSVGLGEQFF
clone size: few
D gene: TRBD2
V gene: TRBV24-1
J gene: TRBJ2-1

CDR3 DNA: TGTGCCAGCAGACCTTGGACAGGCTCCAATCAGCCCCAGCATTTT
CDR3 protein: CASRPWTGSNQPQHF
clone size: NA
D gene: TRBD1
V gene: TRBV2
J gene: TRBJ1-5

CDR3 DNA: TGTGCCTGGAGTGCAGCAAATTACTATAGCAATCAGCCCCAGCATTTT
CDR3 protein: CAWSAANYYSNQPQHF
clone size: NA
D gene: NA
V gene: TRBV30
J gene: TRBJ1-5

CDR3 DNA: TGTGCCAGCAGTTACGGCAGGGTCAACACCTACGAGCAGTACTTC
CDR3 protein: CASSYGRVNTYEQYF
clone size: few
D gene: NA
V gene: TRBV6-2/TRBV6-3
J gene: TRBJ2-7

CDR3 DNA: TGCGCCAGCAGCTTCACTTCATGGACTAGCGGGAACACCGGGGAGCTGTTTTTT
CDR3 protein: CASSFTSWTSGNTGELFF
clone size: NA
D gene: TRBD2
V gene: TRBV5-1
J gene: TRBJ2-2

CDR3 DNA: TGTGCCAGTAGTATAGCCACCACCTACGAGCAGTACTTC
CDR3 protein: CASSIATTYEQYF
clone size: NA
D gene: NA
V gene: TRBV19
J gene: TRBJ2-7

CDR3 DNA: TGTGCCTGGAGTGTTCGAGCAGGACAGATCAGGGGCTCCTACGAGCAGTACTTC
CDR3 protein: CAWSVRAGQIRGSYEQYF
clone size: NA
D gene: NA
V gene: TRBV30
J gene: TRBJ2-7

CDR3 DNA: TGTGCCAGCAGTAACGACAGGGACAATGAGCAGTTCTTC
CDR3 protein: CASSNDRDNEQFF
clone size: NA
D gene: TRBD1
V gene: TRBV27
J gene: TRBJ2-1

CDR3 DNA: TGTGCCAGTAGTATTGGCGCGGGGGTAAGCACAGATACGCAGTATTTT
CDR3 protein: CASSIGAGVSTDTQYF
clone size: NA
D gene: TRBD2
V gene: TRBV19
J gene: TRBJ2-3

CDR3 DNA: TGTGCCAGCAGCACGCGGACAGGGTTAACCGGGGAGCTGTTTTTT
CDR3 protein: CASSTRTGLTGELFF
clone size: NA
D gene: TRBD1
V gene: TRBV7-6
J gene: TRBJ2-2